One and the same sample provided the 11 T cell receptor beta chains below, sequenced in a study of OX40 agonist ivuxolimab in advanced cancers. Only in-frame clones appear in the TCRdb table, and some are missing; sequencing was by immunoSEQ multiplex PCR. The sample gives about 30,000 clones, roughly 76% of which show up once; roughly 22% is in the top ten. The sample was CD4+ or CD8+ T cells sorted from blood, taken in a trial of the OX40 agonist ivuxolimab. These receptors came from an adult with an advanced solid tumor such as melanoma, head and neck, liver or kidney cancer.

This clone was picked up a small number of times. The chain is built from TRBV6-6 and TRBJ2-3; possible D gene TRBD2, 7 bases. Trimming pared 4 bases from V and 3 bases from J, leaving 14 bases between. The CDR3 is 15 amino acids. The germline CDR1 and CDR2 sequences are MNHNY and SVGAGI (reference sequence). DNA of the CDR3: TGTGCCAGCAGTTCGGGCGGGGGCGGAACAGATACGCAGTATTTT. Its protein product is CASSSGGGGTDTQYF.

J is TRBJ1-4 and V is TRBV5-1; 8 bases line up with TRBD1. The CDR3 runs to 15 residues. Germline assignment: CDR1 SGHRS and CDR2 YFSETQ. The trim removed 4 bases at V and 12 bases at J, leaving 14 bases unmatched. DNA for the CDR3: TGCGCCAGCAGCCCCGACCCGACAGGGGTGGTGGAACTGTTTTTT. Its protein product is CASSPDPTGVVELFF.

J is TRBJ1-1 and V is TRBV19, with D unresolved. The CDR3 totals 12 residues. Trimming took 10 bases from V and 0 from J, leaving 9 bases between them. Looked up from germline, CDR1 is LNHDA and CDR2 is SQIVND (reference sequence). As DNA, the CDR3 is TGTGCCACCCGGAGGATGAACACTGAAGCTTTCTTT. Encoded protein: CATRRMNTEAFF. The entire variable domain, with the rest obtained from reference TRBV19 and TRBJ1-1, is as follows: DGGITQSPKYLFRKEGQNVTLSCEQNLNHDAMYWYRQDPGQGLRLIYYSQIVNDFQKGDIAEGYSVSREKKESFPLTVTSAQKNPTAFYLCATRRMNTEAFFGQGTRLTVV.

The V call is TRBV7-9, the J call TRBJ2-5; 8 nucleotides agree with TRBD1. The DNA end favors TRBJ2-7, so the J call may be wrong. CDR3 length: 14 residues. CDR1 SEHNR and CDR2 FQNEAQ come from the germline V gene (reference sequence). This CDR3 reads CASSHDRGPYEQYF. The CDR3 region has the DNA TGTGCCAGCAGCCACGACAGGGGCCCCTACGAGCAGTACTTC.

The chain recombines TRBV18 with TRBJ2-6; 8 nucleotides agree with TRBD1. V lost 1 base and J lost 0; bases outside the gene matches: 5. The CDR3 sequence is 18 residues long. Germline CDR1 is KGHSH and CDR2 is LQKENI. CDR3 sequence reads: CASSPRTGFDSGANVLTF. The CDR3, as DNA: TGTGCCAGCTCACCACGGACAGGGTTCGACTCTGGGGCCAACGTCCTGACTTTC.

The chain is built from TRBV11-3 and TRBJ1-1, with D possibly matching TRBD1 (6 bases). The CDR3 runs to 12 residues. From germline, CDR1 is SGHNT and CDR2 YENEEA. V dropped 6 bases and J dropped 13 bases, with 18 bases sitting between them. CDR3 sequence reads: CASSWDNEGVFF. In DNA, the CDR3 is TGTGCCAGCAGTTGGGACAATGAGGGGGTTTTCTTT.

The CDR3 DNA reads TGTGCCAGCAGCCAAGACAGACTCAGCTCCTACGAGCAGTACTTC. It is translated as CASSQDRLSSYEQYF. The chain recombines TRBV6-1 with TRBJ2-7, with D maybe TRBD1 (5 bases). The CDR3 loop spans 15 amino acids. The ends were cut back, 6 bases at V and 0 bases at J, with 15 bases in the middle. Germline lookup yields CDR1 MNHNS and CDR2 SASEGT.

This clone is categorized as medium-sized. V and J are TRBV5-1 and TRBJ2-1, with TRBD1 matching 8 bases. This CDR3 is 15 amino acids long. The trim removed 4 bases at V and 0 bases at J, leaving 3 bases unmatched. CDR1 and CDR2 from the germline V gene are SGHRS and YFSETQ. The CDR3 DNA reads TGCGCCAGCAGCACCGGACAGGGCTCCTACAATGAGCAGTTCTTC. Protein sequence: CASSTGQGSYNEQFF.

This chain connects TRBV28 to TRBJ2-6; TRBD1 matches at 7 bases. This CDR3 has 16 amino acids. Germline V gives CDR1 MDHEN, CDR2 SYDVKM. The ends lost 4 bases at V and 4 bases at J; junction bases unmatched: 7. CDR3 in amino acids: CASSSVQGHGANVLTF. Here the CDR3 DNA reads TGTGCCAGCAGTTCAGTACAGGGGCACGGGGCCAACGTCCTGACTTTC.

The V call is TRBV9, the J call TRBJ1-1, with 8 bases that match TRBD1. V shed 3 bases, J shed 0 bases, and the junction held 4 bases outside the gene matches. This CDR3 has 15 residues. The germline gives CDR1 SGDLS, CDR2 YYNGEE. The CDR3 coding sequence is TGTGCCAGCAGCGGAGGGACAGGCCTGAACACTGAAGCTTTCTTT. It translates to CASSGGTGLNTEAFF.

The chain uses TRBV6-1 and TRBJ1-6; D gene uncertain. The germline V gene encodes CDR1 MNHNS and CDR2 SASEGT. This CDR3 contains 14 residues. The V gene lost 6 bases and the J gene lost 8 bases, with 14 bases spanning the gap. CDR3 DNA: TGTGCCAGCAGCTCCGGGCCGTACTATTCACCCCTCCACTTT. Translated, it gives CASSSGPYYSPLHF.